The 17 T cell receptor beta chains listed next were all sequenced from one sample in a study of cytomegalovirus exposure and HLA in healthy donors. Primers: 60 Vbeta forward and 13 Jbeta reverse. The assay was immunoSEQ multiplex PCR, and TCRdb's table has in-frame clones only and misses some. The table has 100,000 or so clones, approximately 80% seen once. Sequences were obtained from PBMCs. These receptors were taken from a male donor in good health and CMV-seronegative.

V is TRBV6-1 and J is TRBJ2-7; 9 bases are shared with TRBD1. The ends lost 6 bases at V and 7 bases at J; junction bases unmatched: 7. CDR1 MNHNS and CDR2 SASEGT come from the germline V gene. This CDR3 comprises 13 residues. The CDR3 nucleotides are TGTGCCAGCAGGGGACAGGGAGCGAGTGAGCAGTACTTC. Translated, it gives CASRGQGASEQYF.

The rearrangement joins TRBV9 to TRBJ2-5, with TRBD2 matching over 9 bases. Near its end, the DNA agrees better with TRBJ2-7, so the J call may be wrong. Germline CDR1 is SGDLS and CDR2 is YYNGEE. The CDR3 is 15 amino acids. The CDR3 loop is CASSVGGGRAYEQYF. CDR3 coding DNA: TGTGCCAGCAGCGTAGGGGGCGGGAGGGCCTACGAGCAGTACTTC.

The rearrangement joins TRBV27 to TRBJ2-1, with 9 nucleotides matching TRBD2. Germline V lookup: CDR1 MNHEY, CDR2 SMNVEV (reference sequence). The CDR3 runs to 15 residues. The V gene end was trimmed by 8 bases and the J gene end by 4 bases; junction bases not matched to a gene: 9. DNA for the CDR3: TGTGCCAGCGGGTCCCTAGCGGGACTGTACAATGAGCAGTTCTTC. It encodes CASGSLAGLYNEQFF.

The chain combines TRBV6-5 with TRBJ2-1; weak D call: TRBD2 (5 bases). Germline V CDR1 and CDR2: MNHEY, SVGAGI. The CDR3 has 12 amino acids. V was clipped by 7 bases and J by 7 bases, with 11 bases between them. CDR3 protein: CASTGVVNEQFF. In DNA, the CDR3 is TGTGCCAGCACCGGGGTTGTGAATGAGCAGTTCTTC.

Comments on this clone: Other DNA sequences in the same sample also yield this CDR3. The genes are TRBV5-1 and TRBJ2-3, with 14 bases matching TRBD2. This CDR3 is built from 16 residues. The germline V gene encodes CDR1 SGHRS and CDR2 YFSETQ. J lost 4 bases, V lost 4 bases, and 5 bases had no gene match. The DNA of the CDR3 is TGCGCCAGCAGCCTCCGACTAGCGGGAGGGTCAGATACGCAGTATTTT. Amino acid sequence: CASSLRLAGGSDTQYF.

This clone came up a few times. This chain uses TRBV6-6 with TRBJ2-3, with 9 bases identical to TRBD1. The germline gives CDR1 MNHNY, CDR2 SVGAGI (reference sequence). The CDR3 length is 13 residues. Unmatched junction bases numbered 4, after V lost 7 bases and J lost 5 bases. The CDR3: CASTEDRGDTQYF. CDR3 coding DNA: TGTGCCAGCACCGAGGACAGGGGAGATACGCAGTATTTT.

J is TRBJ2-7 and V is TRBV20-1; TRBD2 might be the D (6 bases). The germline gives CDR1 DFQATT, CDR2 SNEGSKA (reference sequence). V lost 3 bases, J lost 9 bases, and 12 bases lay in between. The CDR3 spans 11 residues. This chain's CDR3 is CSASGSRGQYF. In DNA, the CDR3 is TGCAGTGCTAGCGGGAGTCGGGGGCAGTACTTC.

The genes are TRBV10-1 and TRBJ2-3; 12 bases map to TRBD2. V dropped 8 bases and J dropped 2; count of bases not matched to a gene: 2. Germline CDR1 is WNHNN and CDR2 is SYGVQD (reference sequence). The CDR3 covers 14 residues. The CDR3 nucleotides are TGCGCCAGCGGACTAGCGGGATCCACAGATACGCAGTATTTT. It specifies CASGLAGSTDTQYF.

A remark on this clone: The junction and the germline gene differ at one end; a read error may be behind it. As DNA, the CDR3 is TGTTCCAGCAGCCCCGGGACTCCAGCAACTAATGAAAAACTGTTTTTT. Translated, it gives CSSSPGTPATNEKLFF. This chain connects TRBV7-9 to TRBJ1-4, with a tentative D call TRBD1 (5 bases). CDR1 is SEHNR and CDR2 is FQNEAQ in the germline V gene (reference sequence). CDR3 length: 16 residues.

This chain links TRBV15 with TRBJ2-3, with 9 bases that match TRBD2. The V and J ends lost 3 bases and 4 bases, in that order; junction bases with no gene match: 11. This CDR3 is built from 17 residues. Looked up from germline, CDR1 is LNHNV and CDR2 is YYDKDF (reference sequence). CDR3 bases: TGTGCCACCAGCAGTCTATTTAGCGGGAGAGGGGCAGATACGCAGTATTTT. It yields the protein CATSSLFSGRGADTQYF.

The CDR3, as DNA: TGTGCCAGTACCGGGACTAAGGGCCGTCTTGCTTACAATGAGCAGTTCTTC. This translates into CASTGTKGRLAYNEQFF. The chain is built from TRBV19 and TRBJ2-1, with 7 bases matching TRBD2. The CDR3 contains 17 residues. The ends lost 7 bases at V and 4 bases at J; junction bases unmatched: 16. Germline V gene sequence: CDR1 LNHDA, CDR2 SQIVND (reference sequence).

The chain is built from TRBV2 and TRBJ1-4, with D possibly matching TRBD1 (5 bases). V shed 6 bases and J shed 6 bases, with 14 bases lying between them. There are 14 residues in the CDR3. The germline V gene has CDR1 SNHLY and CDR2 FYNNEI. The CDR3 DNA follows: TGTGCCAGCAGGATGACAGCTGGGCATGAAAAACTGTTTTTT. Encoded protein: CASRMTAGHEKLFF.

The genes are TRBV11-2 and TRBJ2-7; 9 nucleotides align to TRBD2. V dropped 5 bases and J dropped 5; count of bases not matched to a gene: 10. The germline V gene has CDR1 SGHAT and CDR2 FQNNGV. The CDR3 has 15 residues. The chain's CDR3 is CASSTGTSRFHEQYF. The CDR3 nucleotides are TGTGCCAGCAGCACTGGGACTAGCAGGTTCCACGAGCAGTACTTC.

CDR3 residues: CASSLSNSGRGELFF. Here the CDR3 DNA reads TGTGCCAGCAGCTTAAGTAACAGCGGGAGGGGGGAGCTGTTTTTT. V and J are TRBV7-6 and TRBJ2-2; 9 bases fit TRBD2. CDR3 length: 15 residues. Germline trimming cut 2 bases from V and 8 bases from J; bases unmatched to any gene: 6. The germline gives CDR1 SGHVS, CDR2 FNYEAQ.

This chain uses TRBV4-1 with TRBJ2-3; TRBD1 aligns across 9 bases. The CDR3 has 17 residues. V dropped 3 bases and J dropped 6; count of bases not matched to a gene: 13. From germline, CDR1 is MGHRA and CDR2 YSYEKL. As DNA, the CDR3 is TGCGCCAGCAGCCATGACCCGACAGGGGGATCGGGGGATACGCAGTATTTT. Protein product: CASSHDPTGGSGDTQYF.

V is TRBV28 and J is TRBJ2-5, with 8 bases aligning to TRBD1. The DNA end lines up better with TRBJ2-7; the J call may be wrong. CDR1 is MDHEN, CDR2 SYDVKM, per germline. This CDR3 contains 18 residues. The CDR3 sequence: CASSLRQGLKPINPEQYF. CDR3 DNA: TGTGCCAGCAGTTTACGACAGGGGCTGAAGCCGATTAATCCCGAGCAGTACTTC.

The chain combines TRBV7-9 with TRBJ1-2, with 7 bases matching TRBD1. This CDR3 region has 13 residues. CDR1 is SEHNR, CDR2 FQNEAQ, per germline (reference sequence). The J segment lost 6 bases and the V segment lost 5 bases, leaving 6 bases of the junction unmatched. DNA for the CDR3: TGTGCCAGCAGCGCCGGCAGGGGGGATGGCTACACCTTC. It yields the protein CASSAGRGDGYTF.